The sequence of this TCR beta chain was determined in a study of blood T cell repertoires in COVID-19. Study summary: The samples span acute and convalescent COVID-19 from the United States, Italy and Spain. PBMCs, B-cell-depleted T cells, or T cells were the source of the cDNA or gDNA that made up the material.

Authors' methods: The assay estimated nucleated cells by amplifying reference gene primers. Sequenced by immunoSEQ multiplex PCR; TCRdb stores in-frame clones only, minus some. Clone size and the V and J calls come from that table; the DNA yielded D and trimming. The sample has tens of thousands of clones; about 83% are singletons. CDR1 is SGHAT, CDR2 FQNNGV, per germline. V dropped 5 bases and J dropped 7; count of bases not matched to a gene: 12. The CDR3 length is 16 residues. The chain is built from TRBV11-2 and TRBJ1-2; 11 nucleotides align to TRBD1. Material for sequencing was peripheral blood. The sequence was collected from a man in his 70s with acute or convalescent COVID-19. The CDR3 DNA sequence: TGTGCCAGCAGCCAGGGAGGGGGACAGGGGGTCCCTGGCTACACCTTC. Translated: CASSQGGGQGVPGYTF.